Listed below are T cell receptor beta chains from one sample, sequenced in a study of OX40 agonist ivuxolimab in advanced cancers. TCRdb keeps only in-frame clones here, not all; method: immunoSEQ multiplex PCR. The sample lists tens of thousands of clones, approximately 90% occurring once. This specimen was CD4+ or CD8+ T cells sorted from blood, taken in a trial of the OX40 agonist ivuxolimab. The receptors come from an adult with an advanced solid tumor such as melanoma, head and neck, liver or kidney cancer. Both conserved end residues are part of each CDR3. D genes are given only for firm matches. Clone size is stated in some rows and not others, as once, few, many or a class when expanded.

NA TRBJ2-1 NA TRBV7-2 TGTGCCAGCAGCTCCTGGGGGACTGCGCAATACAATGAGCAGTTCTTC CASSSWGTAQYNEQFF
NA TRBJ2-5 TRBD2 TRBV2 TGTGCCAGCAGGTTCGGGACTAGCGGGGGCCTGGGGACCCAGTACTTC CASRFGTSGGLGTQYF
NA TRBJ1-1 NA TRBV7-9 TGTGCCAGCAGCTTAGATCCGAGCACTGAAGCTTTCTTT CASSLDPSTEAFF
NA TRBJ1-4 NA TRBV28 TGTGCCAGCACCACGGGGGGAAATAATGAAAAACTGTTTTTT CASTTGGNNEKLFF
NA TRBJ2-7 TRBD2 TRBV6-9 TGTGCCAGCAGGCTTCTGGGGTGGAGCGGGAACGTGGGGGCCTACGAGCAGTACTTC CASRLLGWSGNVGAYEQYF
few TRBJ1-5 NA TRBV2 TGTGCCAGCAGCGGGGGTAGTCAGCCCCAGCATTTT CASSGGSQPQHF
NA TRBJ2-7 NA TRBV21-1 TGTGCCAGCAGCAAAGAATGGCTAGCGGCGGACTACGAGCAGTACTTC CASSKEWLAADYEQYF
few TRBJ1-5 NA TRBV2 TGTGCCAGCAGACGGGACTTCAATCAGCCCCAGCATTTT CASRRDFNQPQHF
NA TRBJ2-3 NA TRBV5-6 TGTGCCAGCAGCTTGGTAGCAGATACGCAGTATTTT CASSLVADTQYF
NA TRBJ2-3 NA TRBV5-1 TGCGCCAGCAGCGCCGAGGGAACAGATACGCAGTATTTT CASSAEGTDTQYF
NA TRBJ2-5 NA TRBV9 TGTGCCAGCAGCGTAGCTACAGGTCAAGAGACCCAGTACTTC CASSVATGQETQYF
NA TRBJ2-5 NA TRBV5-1 TGCGCCAGCAGCTTGGCCACGGGAACGACGGAGACCCAGTACTTC CASSLATGTTETQYF
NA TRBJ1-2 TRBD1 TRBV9 TGTGCCAGCAGCGTAGCAGGGGGCGATAACTATGGCTACACCTTC CASSVAGGDNYGYTF
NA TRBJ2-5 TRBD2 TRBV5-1 TGCGCCAGCAGCCGAAAGGGACTAGCGGACCAAGAGACCCAGTACTTC CASSRKGLADQETQYF
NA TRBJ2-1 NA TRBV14 TGTGCCAGCAGCCAAGGTACTCCGGGTGGCGATGAGCAGTTCTTC CASSQGTPGGDEQFF
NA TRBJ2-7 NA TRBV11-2 TGTGCCAGCAGCTCTCAAGGGACGTCCCCCTGGGGGAACGAGCAGTACTTC CASSSQGTSPWGNEQYF
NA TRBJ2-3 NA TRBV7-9 TGTGCCAGCAGCTTAGGGGGCGGTACGCAGTATTTT CASSLGGGTQYF
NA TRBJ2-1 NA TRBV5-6 TGTGCCAGCAGCCGAACTTACAATGAGCAGTTCTTC CASSRTYNEQFF
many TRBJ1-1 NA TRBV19 TGTGCCACTACCACCGCCATCAGGGATGAAGCTTTCTTT CATTTAIRDEAFF
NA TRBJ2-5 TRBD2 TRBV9 TGTGCCAGCAGCGTAGGCGGGACTAGCTTTACGGTAGGACAAGAGACCCAGTACTTC CASSVGGTSFTVGQETQYF
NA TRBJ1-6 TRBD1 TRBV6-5 TGTGCCAGCAGTTACTCGGAGGGGGCCCCAAATTCACCCCTCCACTTT CASSYSEGAPNSPLHF
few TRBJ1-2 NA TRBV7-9 TGTGCCAGCAGCTTAGACGCCTCATATGGCTACACCTTC CASSLDASYGYTF
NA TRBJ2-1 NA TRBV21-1 TGTGCCAGCAGCAAAACAGAACTAGCGGTAAGCTCCTACAATGAGCAGTTCTTC CASSKTELAVSSYNEQFF
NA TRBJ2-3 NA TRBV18 TGTGCCAGCTCACTCAGGGGTGGCACAGATACGCAGTATTTT CASSLRGGTDTQYF
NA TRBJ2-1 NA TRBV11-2 TGTGCCAGCAGCTTACAAGCGGACTTGGGAAATGAGCAGTTCTTC CASSLQADLGNEQFF
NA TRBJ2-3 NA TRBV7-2 TGTGCCAGCAGCTTAGGGGGGTTTGGAGTGGGAGTCCCCACAGATACGCAGTATTTT CASSLGGFGVGVPTDTQYF
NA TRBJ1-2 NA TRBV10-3 TGTGCCATCAGTGAAGGGGGTAACTATGGCTACACCTTC CAISEGGNYGYTF
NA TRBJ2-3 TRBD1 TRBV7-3 TGTGCCAGCAGCAGACAGGGGTGGAACACAGATACGCAGTATTTT CASSRQGWNTDTQYF
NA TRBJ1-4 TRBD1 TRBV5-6 TGTGCCACCCTACGCAGGGGGGTCGGGGACGAAAAACTGTTTTTT CATLRRGVGDEKLFF
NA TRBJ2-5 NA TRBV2 TGTGCCAGCAGTGAATCTTATGGGGGATTGGAGACCCAGTACTTC CASSESYGGLETQYF
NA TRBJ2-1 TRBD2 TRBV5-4 TGTGCCAGCAGCTTGTCTAGCGGGAATTACAATGAGCAGTTCTTC CASSLSSGNYNEQFF
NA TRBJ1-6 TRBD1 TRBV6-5 TGTGCCAGCAGTTACTCTGGACAGGGTTCACCCCTCCACTTT CASSYSGQGSPLHF
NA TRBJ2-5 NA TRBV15 TGTGCCACCAGCAGAGATTCGGCTCAAGAGACCCAGTACTTC CATSRDSAQETQYF
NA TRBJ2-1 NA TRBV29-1 TGCAGCGTTACTAGGAGTTGGCGCAATGAGCAGTTCTTC CSVTRSWRNEQFF
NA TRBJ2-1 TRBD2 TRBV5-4 TGTGCCAGCAGCTTTAGGCTAGCGGGCTCCTACAATGAGCAGTTCTTC CASSFRLAGSYNEQFF
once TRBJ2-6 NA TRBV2 TGTGCCAGCAGGGTCCACTCTGGGGCCAACGTCCTGACTTTC CASRVHSGANVLTF
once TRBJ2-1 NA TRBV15 TGTGCCACCAGCAGAGCCGGGACCTACAATGAGCAGTTCTTC CATSRAGTYNEQFF
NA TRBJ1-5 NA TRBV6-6 TGTGCCAGCAGAAAACAGGGAAATCAGCCCCAGCATTTT CASRKQGNQPQHF
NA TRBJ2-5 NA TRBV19 TGTGCCAGCACGGATAGTCCAGGCCAAGAGACCCAGTACTTC CASTDSPGQETQYF
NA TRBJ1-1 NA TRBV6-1 TGTGCCAGCACCAAACGACAGGAAGGGGAGACTGAAGCTTTCTTT CASTKRQEGETEAFF
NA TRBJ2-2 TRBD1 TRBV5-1 TGCGCCAGCAGCAGGGGACAGACACCCGGGGAGCTGTTTTTT CASSRGQTPGELFF
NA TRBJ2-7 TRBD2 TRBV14 TGTGCCAGCAGCCCACGACTAGCCGACCTGGAGCAGTACTTC CASSPRLADLEQYF
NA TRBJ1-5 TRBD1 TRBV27 TGTGCCAGCAGTCCTCAGACAGGGATCTACAGCAATCAGCCCCAGCATTTT CASSPQTGIYSNQPQHF
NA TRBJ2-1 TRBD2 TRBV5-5 TGTGCCAGCAGCTCCGGACTAGCGGACAATGAGCAGTTCTTC CASSSGLADNEQFF
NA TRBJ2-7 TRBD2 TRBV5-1 TGCGCCAGCAGCTTGGATATGGCGGGAGGTACCCAGCAGTACTTC CASSLDMAGGTQQYF
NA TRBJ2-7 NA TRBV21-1 TGTGCCAGCAGCGAACTAGCGGGAGGCGCCGAGCAGTACTTC CASSELAGGAEQYF
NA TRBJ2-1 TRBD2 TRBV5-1 TGCGCCAGCAGCCCGGGGACTAGCGGGAGCGGTGAGCAGTTCTTC CASSPGTSGSGEQFF
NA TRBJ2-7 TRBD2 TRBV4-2 TGTGCCAGCAGCCAAGTTTCTAGCGGGACGGGGGAATCCTACGAGCAGTACTTC CASSQVSSGTGESYEQYF
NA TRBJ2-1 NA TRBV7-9 TGTGCCAGCAGCTTGTCGGCAAACAATGAGCAGTTCTTC CASSLSANNEQFF
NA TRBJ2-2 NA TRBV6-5 TGTGCCAGCAGTTACATTGACCCAGCGAACACCGGGGAGCTGTTTTTT CASSYIDPANTGELFF
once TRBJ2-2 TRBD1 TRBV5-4 TGTGCCAGCAGCTTGGGGGGACAGGGTAACACCGGGGAGCTGTTTTTT CASSLGGQGNTGELFF
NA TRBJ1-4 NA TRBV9 TGTGCCAGCAGCGTAGAGGCAGGACGTGGTGAAAAACTGTTTTTT CASSVEAGRGEKLFF
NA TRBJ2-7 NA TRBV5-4 TGTGCCAGCAGGGGAGACCTAAACCAAGCCTACGAGCAGTACTTC CASRGDLNQAYEQYF
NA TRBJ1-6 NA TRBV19 TGTGCCAGTAGTAACGGACAGTATAATTCACCCCTCCACTTT CASSNGQYNSPLHF
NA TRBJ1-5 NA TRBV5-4 TGTGCCAGCAGCTGGGGGTCCAATCAGCCCCAGCATTTT CASSWGSNQPQHF